The 25 T cell receptor beta chains reported below all come from one sample, sequenced in a study of blood T cell repertoires in COVID-19. This table comes from immunoSEQ multiplex PCR, and its TCRdb copy is limited to in-frame clones, with some not included. The sample yields more than 95,000 clones, 85% seen once. Sample: peripheral blood. These receptors were collected from a man older than 75 with active or convalescent COVID-19.

In its sample, this clone is medium-sized. The V gene is TRBV27, the J gene TRBJ2-7, with 7 bases fitting TRBD2. This CDR3 is 14 amino acids long. Per germline, CDR1 MNHEY and CDR2 SMNVEV (reference sequence). V was pared by 1 base and J by 5 bases, with 5 bases of the junction left unmatched. The CDR3 spells CASSLWGGDDEQYF. As DNA, the CDR3 is TGTGCCAGCAGTTTATGGGGGGGGGATGACGAGCAGTACTTC.

This clone has only a few counts. This rearrangement joins TRBV2 to TRBJ2-3, with 7 bases that match TRBD2. CDR3 length: 13 amino acids. In germline, CDR1 is SNHLY, CDR2 FYNNEI. V trimming: 8 bases; J trimming: 3 bases; junction bases outside the gene matches: 5. Here the CDR3 reads CASGGESTDTQYF. The CDR3 DNA sequence: TGTGCCAGCGGGGGGGAATCTACAGATACGCAGTATTTT.

The chain links TRBV5-1 to TRBJ2-3; D remains unclear. CDR1 and CDR2 (germline): SGHRS, YFSETQ. This CDR3 contains 15 residues. V lost 0 bases to trimming and J lost 0 bases, with 8 bases between them. CDR3 nucleotide sequence: TGCGCCAGCAGCTTGGATCAGATTAGCACAGATACGCAGTATTTT. It codes for CASSLDQISTDTQYF.

V is TRBV3-1 (or the pseudogene TRBV3-2) and J is TRBJ1-1; 10 bases agree with TRBD1. Losses at the gene ends were 4 bases for V and 5 bases for J; bases not matched to a gene: 7. CDR1 is LGHDT, CDR2 YNNKEL, per germline (reference sequence). This CDR3 spans 15 amino acids. CDR3 in DNA: TGTGCCAGCAGCCCCACGACAGGGGGCGAGACTGAAGCTTTCTTT. As protein: CASSPTTGGETEAFF.

The chain couples TRBV7-9 to TRBJ2-5; D perhaps matches TRBD2 (6 bases). V gave up 4 bases and J gave up 2 bases, with 14 bases separating them. CDR3 length equals 15 residues. Germline CDR1 SEHNR, CDR2 FQNEAQ (reference sequence). CDR3 in DNA: TGTGCCAGCAGCTCCCAAGGGACTGTTCAAGAGACCCAGTACTTC. Its protein is CASSSQGTVQETQYF.

The chain carries TRBV7-9 and TRBJ1-3, with TRBD1 matching over 7 bases. The CDR3 consists of 19 residues. With 1 base clipped from V and 0 bases from J, the junction kept 12 bases outside the gene matches. The V gene's germline CDR1 is SEHNR and CDR2 FQNEAQ (reference sequence). In nucleotides, the CDR3 is TGTGCCAGCAGCTTAGTATATCCCTGGACAGGATCCTCTGGAAACACCATATATTTT. It translates to CASSLVYPWTGSSGNTIYF.

In DNA, the CDR3 is TGCGCCAGCAGCCCTAGGACTAGCGGGAGTAACGAGCAGTACTTC. It translates to CASSPRTSGSNEQYF. The chain joins TRBV5-1 to TRBJ2-7; 13 bases align to TRBD2. Germline loops: CDR1 SGHRS, CDR2 YFSETQ. The CDR3 length is 15 residues. With V trimmed by 4 bases and J by 5 bases, 6 bases remained unmatched. The full variable domain, its missing parts supplied by reference TRBV5-1 and TRBJ2-7, is KAGVTQTPRYLIKTRGQQVTLSCSPISGHRSVSWYQQTPGQGLQFLFEYFSETQRNKGNFPGRFSGRQFSNSRSEMNVSTLELGDSALYLCASSPRTSGSNEQYFGPGTRLTVT.

V and J are TRBV6-5 and TRBJ1-5; 8 nucleotides line up with TRBD1. Germline loops: CDR1 MNHEY, CDR2 SVGAGI. V dropped 10 bases and J dropped 7; count of bases not matched to a gene: 6. There are 12 residues in the CDR3. In DNA, the CDR3 is TGTGCCACCCGGACAGGGATCCAGCCCCAGCATTTT. Its protein product is CATRTGIQPQHF.

The V gene is TRBV27, the J gene TRBJ1-4; 8 bases map to TRBD1. This CDR3 is built from 15 residues. Germline lookup yields CDR1 MNHEY and CDR2 SMNVEV (reference sequence). J was trimmed by 5 bases and V by 8 bases; bases with no gene match: 10. CDR3 amino acids: CASDRGGRGNEKLFF. The CDR3 DNA sequence: TGTGCCAGCGACAGGGGAGGCAGGGGGAATGAAAAACTGTTTTTT. Looking up the rest from reference TRBV27 and TRBJ1-4 gives the full variable domain: EAQVTQNPRYLITVTGKKLTVTCSQNMNHEYMSWYRQDPGLGLRQIYYSMNVEVTDKGDVPEGYKVSRKEKRNFPLILESPSPNQTSLYFCASDRGGRGNEKLFFGSGTQLSVL.

This clone was picked up a small number of times. The chain carries TRBV7-3 and TRBJ1-1; tentatively, D is TRBD1 (6 bases). The V end lost 4 bases, the J end lost 4 bases, and 10 bases lay between the germline ends. The CDR3 loop spans 13 amino acids. Germline V CDR1 and CDR2: SGHTA, FQGTGA. The CDR3, as DNA: TGTGCCAGCAGCTCCGGGACAAGCACTGAAGCTTTCTTT. Translating it yields CASSSGTSTEAFF.

V and J are TRBV30 and TRBJ1-2, with 7 bases that match TRBD1. This CDR3 is built from 14 residues. The V segment lost 3 bases and the J segment 4 bases; nucleotides outside the gene matches: 8. Germline V CDR1 and CDR2: GTSNPN, SVGIG (reference sequence). CDR3 DNA: TGTGCCTGGAGGACACCAGGGGGTAGCTATGGCTACACCTTC. Translating it yields CAWRTPGGSYGYTF.

CDR3 bases: TGTGCCAGCAGAACGACAGGAGATAATTCACCCCTCCACTTT. It encodes CASRTTGDNSPLHF. The chain carries TRBV6-5 and TRBJ1-6, with a tentative D call TRBD1 (6 bases). Germline CDR1 and CDR2: MNHEY and SVGAGI. The CDR3 is 14 amino acids. The V end lost 6 bases, the J end lost 5 bases, and 11 bases lay between the germline ends.

This rearrangement joins TRBV18 to TRBJ1-3; D remains ambiguous. The CDR3 totals 15 residues. V dropped 3 bases and J dropped 2 bases, with 11 bases sitting between them. Germline CDR1 is KGHSH and CDR2 is LQKENI. The CDR3 coding sequence is TGTGCCAGCTCACCGGCTGCGGGGACTGGAAACACCATATATTTT. It encodes CASSPAAGTGNTIYF. Full variable domain (missing parts from reference TRBV18 and TRBJ1-3): NAGVMQNPRHLVRRRGQEARLRCSPMKGHSHVYWYRQLPEEGLKFMVYLQKENIIDESGMPKERFSAEFPKEGPSILRIQQVVRGDSAAYFCASSPAAGTGNTIYFGEGSWLTVV.

J is TRBJ2-7 and V is TRBV5-4; TRBD1 matches 9 bases. The trim removed 4 bases at V and 4 bases at J, leaving 9 bases unmatched. Germline V lookup: CDR1 SGHNT, CDR2 YYREEE (reference sequence). This CDR3 region has 15 residues. CDR3 loop: CASSVTGGTVYEQYF. The CDR3 DNA sequence: TGTGCCAGCAGCGTGACAGGGGGAACTGTTTACGAGCAGTACTTC. The full variable domain, with the rest looked up from reference TRBV5-4 and TRBJ2-7, is ETGVTQSPTHLIKTRGQQVTLRCSSQSGHNTVSWYQQALGQGPQFIFQYYREEENGRGNFPPRFSGLQFPNYSSELNVNALELDDSALYLCASSVTGGTVYEQYFGPGTRLTVT.

The chain combines TRBV6-6 with TRBJ2-7, with D possibly matching TRBD2 (5 bases). Between the trimmed V and J ends, which lost 6 bases and 7 bases, there was a span of 13 bases. CDR1 MNHNY and CDR2 SVGAGI come from the germline V gene (reference sequence). This CDR3 is 12 amino acids long. The CDR3 sequence: CASRSGWEEQYF. As DNA, the CDR3 is TGTGCCAGCAGGTCCGGATGGGAGGAGCAGTACTTC.

DNA for the CDR3: TGTGCCAGCAGTGATAAGGCGGGAGGGCCTCCAGATAATGAGCAGTTCTTC. Its translation is CASSDKAGGPPDNEQFF. The V call is TRBV6-1, the J call TRBJ2-1; 9 nucleotides agree with TRBD2. The germline V gene has CDR1 MNHNS and CDR2 SASEGT. The CDR3 is made up of 17 amino acids. Trimming removed 3 bases from V and 7 bases from J; junction bases left unmatched: 13.

The V call is TRBV5-4, the J call TRBJ2-2; D not resolved. The V end lost 0 bases, the J end lost 3 bases, and 3 bases lay between the germline ends. The CDR3 spans 13 residues. Germline values: CDR1 SGHNT, CDR2 YYREEE (reference sequence). CDR3 coding DNA: TGTGCCAGCAGCTTGGTCGACACCGGGGAGCTGTTTTTT. It yields the protein CASSLVDTGELFF.

Comment on this clone: Other DNA sequences from this sample encode an identical CDR3 as well. The rearrangement uses TRBV30 and TRBJ1-3; no clear D gene. CDR3 size: 14 residues. Trimming stripped 0 bases from V and 0 bases from J, with 6 bases between. Germline V gene data show CDR1 as GTSNPN and CDR2 as SVGIG (reference sequence). CDR3 in amino acids: CAWSVSFSGNTIYF. As DNA, the CDR3 is TGTGCCTGGAGTGTCTCCTTCTCTGGAAACACCATATATTTT.

The chain employs TRBV6-4 and TRBJ2-1, with no clear D. Between the trimmed V and J ends, which lost 0 bases and 6 bases, there was a span of 12 bases. Germline V gene lookup returns CDR1 MRHNA and CDR2 SNTAGT. The CDR3 extends over 15 amino acids. The CDR3 reads CASSDSPGIINEQFF. CDR3 nucleotide sequence: TGTGCCAGCAGTGACTCTCCAGGAATTATCAATGAGCAGTTCTTC.

J is TRBJ2-2 and V is TRBV7-9, with TRBD2 matching 9 bases. The CDR3 contains 16 residues. Germline CDR1 is SEHNR and CDR2 is FQNEAQ (reference sequence). V shed 5 bases and J 4 bases; nucleotides not matched to a gene: 8. CDR3 residues: CASSEIAGAVTGELFF. The CDR3 DNA is TGTGCCAGCAGCGAAATAGCGGGAGCGGTCACCGGGGAGCTGTTTTTT.

The chain has TRBV5-1 and TRBJ1-2, with D perhaps TRBD1 (5 bases). The germline gives CDR1 SGHRS, CDR2 YFSETQ. The CDR3 has 14 residues. V gave up 5 bases and J gave up 3 bases, with 14 bases separating them. The CDR3 sequence: CASSSDSVYYGYTF. The DNA for the CDR3 is TGCGCCAGCAGTTCAGACAGCGTCTACTATGGCTACACCTTC.

This clone was detected only once. DNA of the CDR3: TGTGCCAGCAGCGCACCCGGTTTGACAGGGGGCGAGGATCAGCCCCAGCATTTT. The encoded protein is CASSAPGLTGGEDQPQHF. The V call is TRBV21-1, the J call TRBJ1-5; the table's D gene call, TRBD1, was not cross checked with the DNA. TRBV21-1 is a documented pseudogene. The CDR3 sequence is 18 residues long.

This clone was seen once. V gene TRBV30 combines with J gene TRBJ1-5; maybe TRBD1 (5 bases). The CDR3 totals 14 residues. V dropped 0 bases and J dropped 5 bases, with 11 bases sitting between them. CDR1 GTSNPN and CDR2 SVGIG come from the germline V gene (reference sequence). The CDR3 reads CAWSVQGGDQPQHF. In nucleotides, the CDR3 is TGTGCCTGGAGTGTCCAGGGAGGAGATCAGCCCCAGCATTTT. Variable domain in full (rest from reference TRBV30 and TRBJ1-5): SQTIHQWPATLVQPVGSPLSLECTVEGTSNPNLYWYRQAAGRGLQLLFYSVGIGQISSEVPQNLSASRPQDRQFILSSKKLLLSDSGFYLCAWSVQGGDQPQHFGDGTRLSIL.

This chain joins TRBV7-6 and TRBJ2-5; the match to TRBD1 covers 8 bases. V shed 5 bases, J shed 5 bases, and the junction held 10 bases outside the gene matches. Per germline, CDR1 SGHVS and CDR2 FNYEAQ. The CDR3 has 15 residues. CDR3 residues: CASSRDRGFEETQYF. CDR3 in DNA: TGTGCCAGCAGCCGCGACAGGGGATTCGAGGAGACCCAGTACTTC.

This sequence joins TRBV12-3 or TRBV12-4 and TRBJ1-2, with a possible D match to TRBD1 (5 bases). V dropped 7 bases and J dropped 4 bases, with 13 bases sitting between them. The length of the CDR3 is 13 residues. In nucleotides, the CDR3 is TGTGCCAGCAAAAGGGCGCAGGGCTATGGCTACACCTTC. The encoded protein is CASKRAQGYGYTF.